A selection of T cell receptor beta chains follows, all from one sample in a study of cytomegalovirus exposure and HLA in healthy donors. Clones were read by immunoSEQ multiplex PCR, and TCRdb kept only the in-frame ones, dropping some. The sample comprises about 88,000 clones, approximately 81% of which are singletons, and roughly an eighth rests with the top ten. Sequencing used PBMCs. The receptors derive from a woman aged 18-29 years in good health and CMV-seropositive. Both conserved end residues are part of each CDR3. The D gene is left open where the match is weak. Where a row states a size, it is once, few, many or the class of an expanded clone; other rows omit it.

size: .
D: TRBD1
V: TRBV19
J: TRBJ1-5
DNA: TGTGCCAGTAGTACGACAGGGCCGCATAAGCCCCAGCATTTT
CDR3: CASSTTGPHKPQHF

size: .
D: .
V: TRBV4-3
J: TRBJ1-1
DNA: TGCGCCAGCAGCCAAGGGCAAAGGACAGAAGCTTTCTTT
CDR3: CASSQGQRTEAFF

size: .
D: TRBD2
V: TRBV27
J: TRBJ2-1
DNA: TGTGCCAGCAGTTCCAAGGGGCGGGGGGGGAACAATGAGCAGTTCTTC
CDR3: CASSSKGRGGNNEQFF

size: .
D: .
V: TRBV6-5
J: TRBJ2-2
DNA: TGTGCCAGCAGGCGCGGGGACCGGGAGCTGTTTTTT
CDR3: CASRRGDRELFF

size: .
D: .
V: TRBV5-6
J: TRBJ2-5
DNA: TGTGCCAGCAGCTTGGGGACTAAGCAAGAGACCCAGTACTTC
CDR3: CASSLGTKQETQYF

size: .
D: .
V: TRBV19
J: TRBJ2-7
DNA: TGTGCCAGTAGTATAGCCAGGACAGCGCGCTACGAGCAGTACTTC
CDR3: CASSIARTARYEQYF

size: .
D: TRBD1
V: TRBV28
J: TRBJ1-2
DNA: TGTGCCAGCAGAACCGGGACAGGGATCTATGGCTACACCTTC
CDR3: CASRTGTGIYGYTF

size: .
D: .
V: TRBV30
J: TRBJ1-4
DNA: TGTGCCTGGAGTGCGGGGGGGGCGCGGGCTAATGAAAAACTGTTTTTT
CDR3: CAWSAGGARANEKLFF

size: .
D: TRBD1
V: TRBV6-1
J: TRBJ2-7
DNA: TGTGCCAGCAGTGAAGGGGACAGAGCCTACGAGCAGTACTTC
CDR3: CASSEGDRAYEQYF

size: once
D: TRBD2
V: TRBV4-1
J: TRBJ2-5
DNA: TGCGCCAGCAGCCCTCGGACTAGCGGGGGAGGTCAAGAGACCCAGTACTTC
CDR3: CASSPRTSGGGQETQYF

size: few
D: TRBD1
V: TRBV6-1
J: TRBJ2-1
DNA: TGTGCCAGCCTTCAGGGACAGGTTTCCTACAATGAGCAGTTCTTC
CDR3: CASLQGQVSYNEQFF

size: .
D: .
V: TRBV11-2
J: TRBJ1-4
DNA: TGTGCCACCGGGGCTAATGAAAAACTGTTTTTT
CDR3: CATGANEKLFF

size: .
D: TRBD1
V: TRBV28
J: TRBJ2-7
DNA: TGTGCCAGCAGTAAAAGGGACAGGGATTATTACGAGCAGTACTTC
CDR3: CASSKRDRDYYEQYF

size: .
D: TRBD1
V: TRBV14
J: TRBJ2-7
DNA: TGTGCCAGCAGCCCTGGACAGGGGGTGTACGAGCAGTACTTC
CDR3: CASSPGQGVYEQYF

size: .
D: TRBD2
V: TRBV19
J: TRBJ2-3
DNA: TGTGCCAGTAGCCGTACTAGCGGGGGGATCGTCACAGATACGCAGTATTTT
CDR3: CASSRTSGGIVTDTQYF

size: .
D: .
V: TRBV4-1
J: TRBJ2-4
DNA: TGCGCCAGCAGCCAAGAGGAGGTCAGACTAGCCAAAAACATTCAGTACTTC
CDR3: CASSQEEVRLAKNIQYF

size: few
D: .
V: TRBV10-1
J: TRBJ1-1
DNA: TGCGCCAGCAGCGTTAATCGGAACACTGAAGCTTTCTTT
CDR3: CASSVNRNTEAFF

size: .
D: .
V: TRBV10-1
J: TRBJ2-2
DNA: TGCGCCAGCAGTGAGACGGGCACCGGGGAGCTGTTTTTT
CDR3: CASSETGTGELFF

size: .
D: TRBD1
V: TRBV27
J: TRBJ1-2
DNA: TGTGCCAGCAGTTTATCACAGGGGGCTACCTATGGCTACACCTTC
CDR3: CASSLSQGATYGYTF

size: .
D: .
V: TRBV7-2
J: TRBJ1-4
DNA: TGTGCCAGCAGCTTACAGGGCCTTTCGAGCGTAAAACTGTTTTTT
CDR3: CASSLQGLSSVKLFF

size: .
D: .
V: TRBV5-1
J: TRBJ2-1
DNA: TGCGCCAGCAGCCCGTTATTGGTGGCTTCTTCCAATGAGCAGTTCTTC
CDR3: CASSPLLVASSNEQFF

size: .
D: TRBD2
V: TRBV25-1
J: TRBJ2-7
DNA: TGTGCCAGCAGTCCTCCGGTGGGGACTAGCGGGGCAAGTTACGAGCAGTACTTC
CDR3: CASSPPVGTSGASYEQYF

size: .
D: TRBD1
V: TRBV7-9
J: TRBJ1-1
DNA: TGTGCCAGCAGCTTAGGGGCAGGGGGCGCATGGGCTGAAGCTTTCTTT
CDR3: CASSLGAGGAWAEAFF

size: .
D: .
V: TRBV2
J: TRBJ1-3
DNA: TGTGCCAGCAGTGTGGAAGGGGTAACCTCTGGAAACACCATATATTTT
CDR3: CASSVEGVTSGNTIYF

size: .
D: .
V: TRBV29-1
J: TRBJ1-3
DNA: TGCAGCGTTGGGAGTGACAGCTCTGGAAACACCATATATTTT
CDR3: CSVGSDSSGNTIYF

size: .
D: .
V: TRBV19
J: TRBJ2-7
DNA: TGTGCCAGTAGTGGAGGGCTCCTTGACCTCTACGAGCAGTACTTC
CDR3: CASSGGLLDLYEQYF

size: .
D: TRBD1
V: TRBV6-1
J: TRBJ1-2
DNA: TGTGCCAGCACCGGGGACAGGGTAGGCGGCTACACCTTC
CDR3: CASTGDRVGGYTF